This TCR beta chain originates from a study of TET2 disruption in CD19-targeted CAR T cells (dated by TCRdb to 2016 to 2019). In the study overall: The number of samples was determined by the original clinical trial design and by which samples were available, and no additional inclusion criteria were applied. What the work shows at the level of the full study, not this receptor alone: Conclusions about the patient's CAR T cells rested on extensive analysis of a single subject.

The immunoSEQ assay was used to perform TCR beta chain deep sequencing. The published analysis was carried out like this. Only productive TCR beta rearrangements were used to compute clonotype frequencies. TCRdb took this table from immuneACCESS and kept in-frame rearrangements with V and J called. Such tables lack part of the clones; where checked against another copy, unresolved V genes explain under half of the gap, and the rest is unexplained. V and J calls plus clone size are reproduced from that table; the DNA served to infer D and trimming. The sample's clone listing holds more than 25,000 clones. 1.9% of the sample rests with the top ten. The CDR3 measures 15 amino acids from cysteine to phenylalanine. The DNA covers only part of the CDR3, 36 bases in frame from base 1. At the junction V is shortened by 4 bases and J by 1 base, with 12 bases in between. Sequences KGHDR (CDR1) and SFDVKD (CDR2) are obtained from the germline V gene.

The treatment or condition label, read with the paper, signifies: autologous CTL019 cells: CD19 CAR with 4-1BB and CD3 zeta domains. The CD19 CAR incorporated TCR zeta and 4-1BB costimulatory signaling domains. T cells for CTL019 manufacturing were collected from peripheral blood by leukapheresis. The DNeasy Blood and Tissue Kit was used to extract genomic DNA from pre-infusion T cells, peripheral blood, or sorted post-infusion T cells. On this clone: Its antigen has not been determined. The CDR3 end is not reached by the read, which stops 3 residues before it; the germline J gene fills it in.

The TCR sequence derives from a man aged 65 to 85 with chronic lymphocytic leukemia. The receptor chain draws on TRBV24-1 and TRBJ2-5; matching of 6 bases hints at TRBD1 as the D gene. The specimen comprised CD8- CAR+ T cells sorted from cultured blood T cells, sampled for CD19 CAR T cell therapy. The cell subset or site label corresponds to: CD8-negative CAR-positive T cells from the infusion product. The encoded CDR3 is CATSELTGFQETQYF. CDR3 bases read: TGTGCCACCAGTGAACTCACAGGGTTCCAAGAGACC.